The 9 T cell receptor beta chains reported below all come from one sample, sequenced in a study of blood T cell repertoires in COVID-19. Here immunoSEQ multiplex PCR was the method, and the copy in TCRdb shows in-frame clones only, minus some. This sample has approximately 300,000 clones, with over 75% found just once. Sequencing was done on a sample of peripheral blood. The receptors originated from a woman in her 30s with COVID-19, enrolled during active disease.

The chain carries TRBV12-3 or TRBV12-4 and TRBJ2-2; possibly TRBD2 for D (5 bases). The CDR3 covers 12 residues. V lost 5 bases and J 5 bases, leaving 6 bases between the germline ends. The CDR3 loop is CASSRGTGELFF. As DNA, the CDR3 is TGTGCCAGCAGTCGAGGGACCGGGGAGCTGTTTTTT.

This clone was counted between two and nine times. The chain uses TRBV4-1 and TRBJ2-7, with 9 bases aligning to TRBD1. Trimming cost V 4 bases and J 3 bases; bases outside gene matches: 4. This CDR3 is built from 14 residues. The germline gives CDR1 MGHRA, CDR2 YSYEKL. CDR3 DNA sequence: TGCGCCAGCAGCCCCCCGACAGGGGGCTACGAGCAGTACTTC. Amino acids: CASSPPTGGYEQYF.

This clone was seen a handful of times. V and J are TRBV4-1 and TRBJ2-5; 7 bases fit TRBD2. V lost 2 bases to trimming and J lost 1 base; unmatched junction nucleotides: 10. Germline V CDR1 and CDR2: MGHRA, YSYEKL. The CDR3 spans 17 residues. This CDR3 reads CASSQIGKLASQETQYF. The CDR3 DNA reads TGCGCCAGCAGCCAAATAGGAAAACTAGCGTCCCAAGAGACCCAGTACTTC.

The chain uses TRBV6-6 and TRBJ2-1, with 8 bases fitting TRBD2. The CDR3 runs 13 residues. The V gene's germline CDR1 is MNHNY and CDR2 SVGAGI (reference sequence). V was clipped by 7 bases and J by 9 bases; unmatched bases: 8. CDR3 nucleotide sequence: TGTGCCAGCACCCAAGGACTAGCCGTTGAGCAGTTCTTC. It specifies CASTQGLAVEQFF.

This sequence joins TRBV6-4 and TRBJ2-7, with 9 bases lining up with TRBD2. The V gene end was trimmed by 3 bases and the J gene end by 5 bases; junction bases not matched to a gene: 11. Germline V gene data show CDR1 as MRHNA and CDR2 as SNTAGT. CDR3 length equals 16 residues. The chain's CDR3 is CASSEFPTKREDEQYF. CDR3 DNA: TGTGCCAGCAGTGAATTTCCAACTAAGCGGGAGGACGAGCAGTACTTC.

The chain carries TRBV28 and TRBJ1-5; D is uncertain. CDR1 is MDHEN, CDR2 SYDVKM, per germline. This CDR3 region has 15 residues. V lost 2 bases and J 2 bases, leaving 10 bases between the germline ends. CDR3 in amino acids: CASSLGGNRNQPQHF. CDR3 nucleotide sequence: TGTGCCAGCAGTTTAGGAGGGAACCGCAATCAGCCCCAGCATTTT.

This chain joins TRBV30 and TRBJ2-1; possible D gene TRBD2, 6 bases. The CDR3 totals 15 residues. The germline CDR1 and CDR2 sequences are GTSNPN and SVGIG (reference sequence). Trimming stripped 0 bases from V and 6 bases from J, with 15 bases between. The CDR3: CAWSVSRGGANEQFF. CDR3 nucleotide sequence: TGTGCCTGGAGTGTGAGTCGGGGCGGGGCCAATGAGCAGTTCTTC. Based on the CDR3 plus reference TRBV30 and TRBJ2-1, the full variable domain is SQTIHQWPATLVQPVGSPLSLECTVEGTSNPNLYWYRQAAGRGLQLLFYSVGIGQISSEVPQNLSASRPQDRQFILSSKKLLLSDSGFYLCAWSVSRGGANEQFFGPGTRLTVL.

V is TRBV28 and J is TRBJ2-7; 8 bases are a match to TRBD2. The junction had 7 bases not matched to a gene; V was cut back by 3 bases and J by 3 bases. The germline gives CDR1 MDHEN, CDR2 SYDVKM. This CDR3 comprises 15 residues. CDR3 loop: CASSLGASGRYEQYF. CDR3 DNA: TGTGCCAGCAGTTTGGGTGCTAGCGGGCGCTACGAGCAGTACTTC.

This clone occurred a few times. V is TRBV4-1 and J is TRBJ2-1; 10 positions match TRBD2. Trimming at V came to 4 bases and at J to 7 bases, leaving 10 bases not matched to a gene. In germline, CDR1 is MGHRA, CDR2 YSYEKL. The CDR3 runs to 16 residues. This CDR3 is CASSRLGLAGVNEQFF. CDR3 nucleotides: TGCGCCAGCAGCCGGTTAGGGCTAGCGGGAGTGAATGAGCAGTTCTTC.